A single sample is the source of the 16 T cell receptor beta chains below, sequenced in a study of identical twins. Each CDR3 protein gets one entry after TCRdb re-called the 5' RACE reads with MiXCR. The data show around 1.7 million distinct CDR3 sequences, about 32% seen once. The sample comprised cord blood. The receptors here all came from a newborn girl in good health.

On this clonotype itself: One end of the junction does not line up with germline, which may come from a read error. The gene calls are TRBV18 and TRBJ1-2; D is undetermined. CDR3 size: 13 residues. Germline V CDR1 and CDR2: KGHSH, LQKENI. This chain's CDR3 is CASSPTRDYGCTF. CDR3 nucleotide sequence: TGTGCCAGCTCACCCACACGGGATTATGGCTGCACCTTC.

This clonotype turned up a few times. This sequence joins TRBV3-1 and TRBJ1-2; D is unresolved. The germline gives CDR1 LGHDT, CDR2 YNNKEL (reference sequence). The V and J ends lost 6 bases and 8 bases respectively, with 16 bases between them. The length of the CDR3 is 13 residues. In nucleotides, the CDR3 is TGTGCCAGCAGACTGACGGATGCTGGGGGCTACACCTTC. This gives the protein CASRLTDAGGYTF.

This chain connects TRBV6-5 to TRBJ2-1; TRBD1 matches at 10 bases. CDR3 length: 15 amino acids. The junction had 4 bases not matched to a gene; V was cut back by 2 bases and J by 6 bases. Germline V gene lookup returns CDR1 MNHEY and CDR2 SVGAGI. The CDR3 DNA reads as TGTGCCAGCAGTTACGACAGGGGGCGAAGCAATGAGCAGTTCTTC. Amino acids: CASSYDRGRSNEQFF.

In this sample, this clonotype turned up once. This sequence joins TRBV19 and TRBJ1-6; TRBD1 aligns across 8 bases. CDR3 size: 14 residues. V gave up 9 bases and J gave up 8 bases; unmatched junction bases: 9. Per germline, CDR1 LNHDA and CDR2 SQIVND (reference sequence). The CDR3 DNA reads TGTGCCAGCACCACGCCAGGGGGCCATTCACCCCTCCACTTT. This codes for CASTTPGGHSPLHF.

This clonotype has only a few counts. The chain has TRBV4-2 and TRBJ1-2; a possible D gene is TRBD1 (5 bases). This CDR3 is built from 15 residues. The germline V gene encodes CDR1 LGHNA and CDR2 YNFKEQ. The V end was cut by 4 bases, the J end by 4 bases, with 16 bases between. CDR3 sequence: CASSPETGALYGYTF. Here the CDR3 DNA reads TGTGCCAGCAGCCCAGAGACCGGGGCCCTCTATGGCTACACCTTC.

The rearrangement uses TRBV27 and TRBJ2-1, with D possibly being TRBD1 (6 bases). Germline-derived CDR1 and CDR2 are MNHEY and SMNVEV (reference sequence). The CDR3 covers 14 residues. Trimming took off 8 bases at V and 3 bases at J, with 14 bases between the two ends. CDR3 nucleotide sequence: TGTGCCAGCGGGCCCGACAGGATCTACAATGAGCAGTTCTTC. Its protein is CASGPDRIYNEQFF.

This clonotype was observed a few times. V is TRBV12-3 or TRBV12-4 and J is TRBJ2-4; 10 nucleotides line up with TRBD1. The J call may be faulty, since TRBJ2-7 better matches the DNA end. The CDR3 runs to 15 residues. The CDR3 loop is CASSSYRDRGYEQYF. DNA of the CDR3: TGTGCCAGCAGCTCATACCGGGACAGGGGCTACGAGCAGTACTTC.

The rearrangement joins TRBV5-6 to TRBJ2-3, with 14 bases lining up with TRBD2. Trimming cost V 4 bases and J 4 bases; bases outside gene matches: 11. Germline V CDR1 and CDR2: SGHDT, YYEEEE. The CDR3 is made up of 18 amino acids. CDR3 region: CASSAGLAGVYPPDTQYF. CDR3 bases: TGTGCCAGCAGCGCGGGACTAGCGGGGGTCTACCCGCCAGATACGCAGTATTTT.

A few counts support this clonotype. The chain combines TRBV5-1 with TRBJ2-7, with D hard to call. CDR1 SGHRS and CDR2 YFSETQ come from the germline V gene. V lost 4 bases and J 9 bases, leaving 20 bases between the germline ends. This CDR3 is built from 14 residues. The CDR3 here is CASSPRGSRVRQYF. The CDR3 bases are TGCGCCAGCAGCCCCCGCGGATCTCGAGTTCGGCAGTACTTC.

The gene calls are TRBV2 and TRBJ2-5; D unclear. This CDR3 comprises 14 residues. The germline V and J ends were trimmed by 7 bases and 5 bases, with 17 bases remaining between them. Germline-derived CDR1 and CDR2 are SNHLY and FYNNEI. The CDR3 spells CASMLGPLGETQYF. The CDR3 DNA reads as TGTGCCAGCATGTTAGGTCCGCTGGGGGAGACCCAGTACTTC.

This clonotype occurred many times. The J gene is TRBJ2-7, the V gene TRBV29-1; tentative D call: TRBD1 (6 bases). This CDR3 spans 14 amino acids. V dropped 4 bases and J dropped 3 bases, with 16 bases sitting between them. Per germline, CDR1 SQVTM and CDR2 ANQGSEA. This CDR3 is CSVAVGQRIYEQYF. The CDR3 nucleotides are TGCAGCGTTGCTGTAGGACAGAGGATCTACGAGCAGTACTTC.

This clonotype was seen a handful of times. V usage is TRBV5-1 and J usage is TRBJ2-1, with D possibly TRBD2 on 5 matching bases. Germline lookup yields CDR1 SGHRS and CDR2 YFSETQ. This CDR3 is 13 amino acids long. Trimming removed 1 base from V and 10 bases from J, with 12 bases in between. CDR3 DNA: TGCGCCAGCAGCTTGTTTGGAGAGGGCGAGCAGTTCTTC. Protein: CASSLFGEGEQFF.

The chain uses TRBV24-1 and TRBJ2-3; no definite D call. This CDR3 region has 17 residues. V lost 3 bases to trimming and J lost 8 bases, with 23 bases between them. CDR1 and CDR2 (germline): KGHDR, SFDVKD. The CDR3 region has the DNA TGTGCCACCAGTGATCGGCGGTATTCGGGCATTCAAGGTACGCAGTATTTT. It codes for CATSDRRYSGIQGTQYF.

This clonotype was counted a few times. The rearrangement uses TRBV6-6 and TRBJ1-2, with a weak D call TRBD1 (5 bases). CDR3 size: 16 residues. From germline, CDR1 is MNHNY and CDR2 SVGAGI (reference sequence). Trimming took 8 bases from V and 2 from J, leaving 21 bases between them. The CDR3 protein is CASSRGWTDLNYGYTF. The CDR3 DNA reads as TGTGCCAGCTCTAGGGGTTGGACGGACCTAAACTATGGCTACACCTTC.

This clonotype was seen many times. The chain's CDR3 is CASSFSGLAKNIQYF. The CDR3 nucleotides read TGTGCCAGCAGTTTTTCAGGTCTAGCCAAAAACATTCAGTACTTC. The J gene is TRBJ2-4, the V gene TRBV12-3 or TRBV12-4; no clear D. This CDR3 has 15 amino acids. The germline V and J ends were trimmed by 3 bases and 0 bases, with 9 bases remaining between them.

Comment on this clonotype: The junction does not match germline at one end; this may be a read error. The chain links TRBV2 to TRBJ1-5; D not certain. The length of the CDR3 is 14 residues. Germline V gene data show CDR1 as SNHLY and CDR2 as FYNNEI. In nucleotides, the CDR3 is TGTGCCGGCAGTGAACTCACAGGCAATCAGCCCCAGCATTTT. Protein sequence: CAGSELTGNQPQHF.